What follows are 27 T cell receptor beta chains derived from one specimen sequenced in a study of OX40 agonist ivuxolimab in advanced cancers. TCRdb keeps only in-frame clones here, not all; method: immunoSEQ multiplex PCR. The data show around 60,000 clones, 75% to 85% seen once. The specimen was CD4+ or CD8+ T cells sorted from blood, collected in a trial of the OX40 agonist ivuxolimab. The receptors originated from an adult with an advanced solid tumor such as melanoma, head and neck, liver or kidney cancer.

CDR3: CASSPTLGQGRTQYF. The CDR3 region has the DNA TGTGCCAGCAGTCCCACACTTGGACAGGGGCGCACCCAGTACTTC. J is TRBJ2-5 and V is TRBV6-5; 9 bases fit TRBD1. Germline values: CDR1 MNHEY, CDR2 SVGAGI. V shed 5 bases and J 8 bases; nucleotides not matched to a gene: 12. The CDR3 length is 15 residues.

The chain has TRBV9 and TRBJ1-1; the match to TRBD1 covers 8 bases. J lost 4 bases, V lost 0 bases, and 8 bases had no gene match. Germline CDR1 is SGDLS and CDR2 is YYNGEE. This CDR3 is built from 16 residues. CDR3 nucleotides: TGTGCCAGCAGCGTAGCTAGGACAGGGTTGGGCACTGAAGCTTTCTTT. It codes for CASSVARTGLGTEAFF.

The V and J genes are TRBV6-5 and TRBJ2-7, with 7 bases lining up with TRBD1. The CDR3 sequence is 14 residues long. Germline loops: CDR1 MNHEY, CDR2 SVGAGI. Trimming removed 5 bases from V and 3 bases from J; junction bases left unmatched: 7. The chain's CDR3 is CASSPGTAGYEQYF. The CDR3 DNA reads TGTGCCAGCAGTCCCGGGACAGCTGGCTACGAGCAGTACTTC.

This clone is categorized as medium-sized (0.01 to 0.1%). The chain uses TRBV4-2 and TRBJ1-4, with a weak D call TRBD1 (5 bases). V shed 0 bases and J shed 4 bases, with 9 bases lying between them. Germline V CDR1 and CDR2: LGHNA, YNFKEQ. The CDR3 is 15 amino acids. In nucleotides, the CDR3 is TGTGCCAGCAGCCAAGATGAGGACATTAATGAAAAACTGTTTTTT. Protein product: CASSQDEDINEKLFF.

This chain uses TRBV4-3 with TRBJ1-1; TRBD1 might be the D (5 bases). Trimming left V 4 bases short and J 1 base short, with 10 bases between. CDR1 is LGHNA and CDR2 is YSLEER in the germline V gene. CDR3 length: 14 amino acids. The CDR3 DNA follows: TGCGCCAGCAGCCCAGGGACCGCGAACACTGAAGCTTTCTTT. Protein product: CASSPGTANTEAFF.

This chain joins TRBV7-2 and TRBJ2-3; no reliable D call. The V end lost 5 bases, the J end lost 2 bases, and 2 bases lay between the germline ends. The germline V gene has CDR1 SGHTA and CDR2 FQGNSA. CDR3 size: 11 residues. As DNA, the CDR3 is TGTGCCAGCAGCATCACAGATACGCAGTATTTT. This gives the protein CASSITDTQYF.

CDR3 in DNA: TGTGCCAGCAGGTATAGGGGCAGGGGGAATATCAATCAGCCCCAGCATTTT. It specifies CASRYRGRGNINQPQHF. The J gene is TRBJ1-5, the V gene TRBV28, with 7 bases identical to TRBD1. The germline V gene encodes CDR1 MDHEN and CDR2 SYDVKM. V gave up 6 bases and J gave up 3 bases; unmatched junction bases: 14. The CDR3 extends over 17 amino acids.

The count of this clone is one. CDR3 region: CTSSQGAGNDSGGYTF. DNA of the CDR3: TGCACCAGCAGCCAAGGGGCAGGGAATGATTCGGGAGGCTACACCTTC. The chain joins TRBV1 to TRBJ1-2. TRBV1 corresponds to a pseudogene. The CDR3 has 16 residues.

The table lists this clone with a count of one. CDR3 residues: CASSLALNRSAYEQYF. In DNA, the CDR3 is TGTGCCAGCAGCTTGGCCTTGAACAGGTCAGCCTACGAGCAGTACTTC. This rearrangement joins TRBV5-4 to TRBJ2-7; D is possibly TRBD1 (5 bases). The CDR3 is 16 amino acids. Germline V lookup: CDR1 SGHNT, CDR2 YYREEE (reference sequence). V was cut by 0 bases and J by 2 bases, with 15 bases left in between.

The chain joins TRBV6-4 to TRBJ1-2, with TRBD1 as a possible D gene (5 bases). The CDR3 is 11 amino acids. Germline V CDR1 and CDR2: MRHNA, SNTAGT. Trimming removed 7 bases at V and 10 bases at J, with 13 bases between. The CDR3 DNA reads TGTGCCAGCAACCGACAGTTTGACTACACCTTC. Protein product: CASNRQFDYTF.

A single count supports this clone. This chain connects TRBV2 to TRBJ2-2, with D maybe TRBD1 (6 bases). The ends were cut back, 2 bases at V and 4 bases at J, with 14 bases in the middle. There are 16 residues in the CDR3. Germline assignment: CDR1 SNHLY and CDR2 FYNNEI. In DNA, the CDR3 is TGTGCCAGCAGTGAACGGCCAGGGGTGGGCACCGGGGAGCTGTTTTTT. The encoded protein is CASSERPGVGTGELFF.

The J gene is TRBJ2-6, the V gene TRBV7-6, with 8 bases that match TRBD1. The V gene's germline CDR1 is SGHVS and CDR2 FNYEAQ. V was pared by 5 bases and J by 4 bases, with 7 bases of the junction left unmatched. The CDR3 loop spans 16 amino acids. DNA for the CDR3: TGTGCCAGCAGCCCCTATCAGGGGGCCGGGGCCAACGTCCTGACTTTC. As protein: CASSPYQGAGANVLTF.

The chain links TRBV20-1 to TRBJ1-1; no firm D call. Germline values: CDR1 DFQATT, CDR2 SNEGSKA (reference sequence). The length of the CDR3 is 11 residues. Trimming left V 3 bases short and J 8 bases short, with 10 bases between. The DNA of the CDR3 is TGCAGTGCTAGGACGGTAGGGGAAGCTTTCTTT. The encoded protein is CSARTVGEAFF.

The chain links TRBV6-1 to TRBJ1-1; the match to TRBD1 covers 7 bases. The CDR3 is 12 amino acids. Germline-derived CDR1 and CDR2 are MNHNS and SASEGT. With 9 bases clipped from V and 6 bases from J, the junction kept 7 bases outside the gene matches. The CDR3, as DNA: TGTGCCAGTTCGAACCAGGGGGCTGAAGCTTTCTTT. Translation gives CASSNQGAEAFF.

DNA for the CDR3: TGCGCCAGCAGCTCCCCGGGTCTGGGGGGCAAACTGTTTTTT. Protein product: CASSSPGLGGKLFF. The gene calls are TRBV5-1 and TRBJ1-4; D perhaps matches TRBD1 (6 bases). The CDR3 has 14 residues. V gave up 3 bases and J gave up 11 bases, with 17 bases separating them. From germline, CDR1 is SGHRS and CDR2 YFSETQ.

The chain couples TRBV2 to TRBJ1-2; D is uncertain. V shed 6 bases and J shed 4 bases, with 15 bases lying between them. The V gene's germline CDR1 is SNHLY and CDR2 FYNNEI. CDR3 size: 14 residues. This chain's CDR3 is CASRDRLLSYGYTF. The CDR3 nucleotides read TGTGCCAGCAGGGACCGCCTGCTCTCCTATGGCTACACCTTC.

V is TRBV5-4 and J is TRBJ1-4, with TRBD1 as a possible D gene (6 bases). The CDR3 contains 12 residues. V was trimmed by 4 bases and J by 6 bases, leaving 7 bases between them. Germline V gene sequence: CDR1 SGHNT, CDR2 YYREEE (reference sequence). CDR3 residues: CASSRQDEKLFF. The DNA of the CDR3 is TGTGCCAGCAGCCGACAGGATGAAAAACTGTTTTTT. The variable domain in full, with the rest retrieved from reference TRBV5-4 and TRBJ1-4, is ETGVTQSPTHLIKTRGQQVTLRCSSQSGHNTVSWYQQALGQGPQFIFQYYREEENGRGNFPPRFSGLQFPNYSSELNVNALELDDSALYLCASSRQDEKLFFGSGTQLSVL.

The CDR3 region has the DNA TGTGCCAGCAGTGAAGCGCGGGGACAGTTGAACATTCAGTACTTC. Amino acid sequence: CASSEARGQLNIQYF. The gene calls are TRBV6-1 and TRBJ2-4, with D maybe TRBD1 (7 bases). The CDR3 is 15 residues long. Germline V lookup: CDR1 MNHNS, CDR2 SASEGT. V was cut by 0 bases and J by 7 bases, with 13 bases left in between.

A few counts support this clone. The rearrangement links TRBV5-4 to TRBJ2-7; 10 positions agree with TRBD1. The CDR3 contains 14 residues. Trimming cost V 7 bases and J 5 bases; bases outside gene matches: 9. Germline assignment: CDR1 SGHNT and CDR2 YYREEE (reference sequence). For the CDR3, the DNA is TGTGCCAGCGGGAGGGACAGGGGAGTACACGAGCAGTACTTC. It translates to CASGRDRGVHEQYF. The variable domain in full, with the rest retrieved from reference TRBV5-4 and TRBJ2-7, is ETGVTQSPTHLIKTRGQQVTLRCSSQSGHNTVSWYQQALGQGPQFIFQYYREEENGRGNFPPRFSGLQFPNYSSELNVNALELDDSALYLCASGRDRGVHEQYFGPGTRLTVT.

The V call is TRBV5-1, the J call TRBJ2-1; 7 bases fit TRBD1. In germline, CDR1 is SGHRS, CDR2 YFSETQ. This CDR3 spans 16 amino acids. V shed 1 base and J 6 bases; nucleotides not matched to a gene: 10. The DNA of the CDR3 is TGCGCCAGCAGCTTGCCGGCGACAGGGCCCGGCAATGAGCAGTTCTTC. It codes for CASSLPATGPGNEQFF.

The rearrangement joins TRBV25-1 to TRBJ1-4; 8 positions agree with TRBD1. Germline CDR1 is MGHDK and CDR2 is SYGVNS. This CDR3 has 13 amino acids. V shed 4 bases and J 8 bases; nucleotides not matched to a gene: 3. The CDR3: CASSGQGKEKLFF. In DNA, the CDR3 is TGTGCCAGCAGTGGACAGGGGAAAGAAAAACTGTTTTTT.

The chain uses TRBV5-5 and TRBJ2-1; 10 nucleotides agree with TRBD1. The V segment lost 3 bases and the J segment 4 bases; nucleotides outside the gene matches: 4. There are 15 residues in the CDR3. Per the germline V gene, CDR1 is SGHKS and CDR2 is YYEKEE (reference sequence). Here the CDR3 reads CASSSTGQGYNEQFF. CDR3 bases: TGTGCCAGCAGCTCCACGGGACAGGGGTACAATGAGCAGTTCTTC.

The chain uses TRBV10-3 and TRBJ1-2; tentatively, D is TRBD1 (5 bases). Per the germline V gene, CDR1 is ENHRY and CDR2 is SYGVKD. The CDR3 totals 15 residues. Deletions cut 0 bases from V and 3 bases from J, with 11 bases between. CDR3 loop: CAISESAGNDYGYTF. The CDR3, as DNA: TGTGCCATCAGTGAGTCGGCAGGGAATGACTATGGCTACACCTTC.

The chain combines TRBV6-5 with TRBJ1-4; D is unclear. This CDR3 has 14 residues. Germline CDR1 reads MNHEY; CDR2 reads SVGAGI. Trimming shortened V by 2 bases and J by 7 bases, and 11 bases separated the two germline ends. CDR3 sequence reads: CASSYRYRSEKLFF. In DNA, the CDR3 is TGTGCCAGCAGTTACAGATACAGAAGTGAAAAACTGTTTTTT.

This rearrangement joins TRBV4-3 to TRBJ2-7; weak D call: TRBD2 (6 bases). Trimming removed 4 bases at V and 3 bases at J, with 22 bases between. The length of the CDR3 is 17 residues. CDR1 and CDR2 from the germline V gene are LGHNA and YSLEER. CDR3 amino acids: CASSPSRGIPSFYEQYF. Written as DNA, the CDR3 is TGCGCCAGCAGCCCCTCCCGGGGGATCCCGAGCTTCTACGAGCAGTACTTC.

CDR3 sequence: CASSLATSGRNNEQFF. In DNA form, the CDR3 reads TGCGCCAGCAGCTTGGCCACTAGCGGGAGAAACAATGAGCAGTTCTTC. The rearrangement links TRBV5-1 to TRBJ2-1; 11 bases fit TRBD2. Germline-derived CDR1 and CDR2 are SGHRS and YFSETQ. J lost 5 bases, V lost 0 bases, and 4 bases had no gene match. This CDR3 region has 16 residues.

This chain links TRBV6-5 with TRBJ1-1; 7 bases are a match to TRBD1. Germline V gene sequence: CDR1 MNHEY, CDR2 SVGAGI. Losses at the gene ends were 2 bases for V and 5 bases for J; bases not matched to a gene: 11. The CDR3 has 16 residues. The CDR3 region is CASSYRRTGVGTEAFF. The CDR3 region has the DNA TGTGCCAGCAGTTACCGTCGAACAGGGGTGGGTACTGAAGCTTTCTTT.